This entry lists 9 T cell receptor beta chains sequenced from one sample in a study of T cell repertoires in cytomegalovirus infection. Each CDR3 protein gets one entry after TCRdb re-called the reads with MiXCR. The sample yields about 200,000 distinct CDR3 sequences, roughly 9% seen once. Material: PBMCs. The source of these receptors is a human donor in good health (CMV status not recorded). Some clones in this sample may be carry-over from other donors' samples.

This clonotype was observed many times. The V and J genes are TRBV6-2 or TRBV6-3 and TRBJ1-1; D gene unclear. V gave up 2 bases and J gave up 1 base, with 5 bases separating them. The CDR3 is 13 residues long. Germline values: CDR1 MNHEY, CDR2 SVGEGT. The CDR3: CASSYGRNTEAFF. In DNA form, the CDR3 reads TGTGCCAGCAGTTACGGCCGGAACACTGAAGCTTTCTTT.

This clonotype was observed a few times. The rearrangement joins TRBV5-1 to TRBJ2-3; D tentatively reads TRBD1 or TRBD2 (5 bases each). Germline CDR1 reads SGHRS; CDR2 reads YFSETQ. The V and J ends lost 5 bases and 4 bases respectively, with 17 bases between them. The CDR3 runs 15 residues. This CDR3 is CASRGTYQLADTQYF. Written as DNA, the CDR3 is TGCGCCAGCAGAGGGACCTACCAGTTGGCAGATACGCAGTATTTT. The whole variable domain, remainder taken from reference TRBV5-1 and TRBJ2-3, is KAGVTQTPRYLIKTRGQQVTLSCSPISGHRSVSWYQQTPGQGLQFLFEYFSETQRNKGNFPGRFSGRQFSNSRSEMNVSTLELGDSALYLCASRGTYQLADTQYFGPGTRLTVL.

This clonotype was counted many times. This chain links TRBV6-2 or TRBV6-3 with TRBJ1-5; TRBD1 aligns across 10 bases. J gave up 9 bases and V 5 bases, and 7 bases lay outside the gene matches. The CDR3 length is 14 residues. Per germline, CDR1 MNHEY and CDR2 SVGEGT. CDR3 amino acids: CASSRTGGAWPQHF. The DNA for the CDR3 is TGTGCCAGCAGTCGGACAGGGGGTGCCTGGCCCCAGCATTTT.

The CDR3, as DNA: TGTGCCAGCAGGGGAGTGGATACGCAGTATTTT. This sequence encodes CASRGVDTQYF. The V and J genes are TRBV2 and TRBJ2-3; D possibly corresponds to TRBD2 (5 bases). Germline-derived CDR1 and CDR2 are SNHLY and FYNNEI. This CDR3 contains 11 residues. The V gene lost 6 bases and the J gene lost 6 bases, with 7 bases spanning the gap. The entire variable domain, with the rest obtained from reference TRBV2 and TRBJ2-3, is as follows: EPEVTQTPSHQVTQMGQEVILRCVPISNHLYFYWYRQILGQKVEFLVSFYNNEISEKSEIFDDQFSVERPDGSNFTLKIRSTKLEDSAMYFCASRGVDTQYFGPGTRLTVL.

The CDR3 bases are TGTGCCAGCACCCAGAACAATCAGCCCCAGCATTTT. Amino acid sequence: CASTQNNQPQHF. The rearrangement links TRBV28 to TRBJ1-5; no reliable D call. Germline V gene data show CDR1 as MDHEN and CDR2 as SYDVKM. This CDR3 is built from 12 residues. The ends were cut back, 7 bases at V and 3 bases at J, with 7 bases in the middle.

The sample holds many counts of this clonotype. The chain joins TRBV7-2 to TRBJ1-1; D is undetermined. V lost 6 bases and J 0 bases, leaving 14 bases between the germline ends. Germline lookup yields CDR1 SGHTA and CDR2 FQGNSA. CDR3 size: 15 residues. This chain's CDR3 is CASSPAYPMNTEAFF. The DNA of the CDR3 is TGTGCCAGCAGTCCTGCTTACCCCATGAACACTGAAGCTTTCTTT.

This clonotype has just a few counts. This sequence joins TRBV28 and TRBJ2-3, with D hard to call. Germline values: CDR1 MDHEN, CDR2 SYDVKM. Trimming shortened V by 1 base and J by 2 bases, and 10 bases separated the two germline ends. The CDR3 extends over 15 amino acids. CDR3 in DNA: TGTGCCAGCAGTTTATACCGGGTTAACACAGATACGCAGTATTTT. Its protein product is CASSLYRVNTDTQYF.

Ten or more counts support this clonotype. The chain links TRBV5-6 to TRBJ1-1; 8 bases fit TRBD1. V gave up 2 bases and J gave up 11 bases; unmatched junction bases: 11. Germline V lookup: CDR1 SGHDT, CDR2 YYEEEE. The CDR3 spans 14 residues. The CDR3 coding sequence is TGTGCCAGCAGCTTTATGCAGGGGGCGCGTGTGGCTTTCTTT. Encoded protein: CASSFMQGARVAFF.

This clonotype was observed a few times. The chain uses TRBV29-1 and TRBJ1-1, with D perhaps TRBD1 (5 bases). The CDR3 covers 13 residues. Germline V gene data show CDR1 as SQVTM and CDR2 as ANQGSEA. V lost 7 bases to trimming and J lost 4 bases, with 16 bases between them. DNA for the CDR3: TGCAGCGCGAAACAGGACCGCGGCACTGAAGCTTTCTTT. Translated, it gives CSAKQDRGTEAFF. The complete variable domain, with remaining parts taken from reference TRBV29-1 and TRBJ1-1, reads SAVISQKPSRDICQRGTSLTIQCQVDSQVTMMFWYRQQPGQSLTLIATANQGSEATYESGFVIDKFPISRPNLTFSTLTVSNMSPEDSSIYLCSAKQDRGTEAFFGQGTRLTVV.